This T cell receptor (beta chain) was identified during a study of human T cells and chemical hapten exposure. This clonotype came up many times. The time point denotes: patch test 2, 6 weeks after DPC sensitization. Treatment noted: therapeutic diphenylcyclopropenone sensitization with weekly scalp DPC. The CDR3 has 15 residues. CDR1 is MGHRA, CDR2 YSYEKL, per germline. The V and J ends lost 0 bases and 7 bases respectively, with 13 bases between them. TCRdb itself ran the RACE reads through MiXCR, one entry per CDR3 protein. In the table there are about 380,000 distinct CDR3 sequences, about 6% of which are singletons.

Material: whole blood, obtained in connection with sensitization to the hapten diphenylcyclopropenone (DPC). This clonotype originated in a woman under 30 with alopecia areata. Some clones in this sample may be carry-over from other donors' samples. The rearrangement links TRBV4-1 to TRBJ1-5; D may be TRBD1 (6 bases). CDR3 loop: CASSQDPYREQPQHF. The CDR3 DNA reads as TGCGCCAGCAGCCAAGATCCTTACAGGGAACAGCCCCAGCATTTT.